This is a list of T cell receptor beta chains from one sample in a study of blood T cell repertoires in COVID-19. The table came from immunoSEQ multiplex PCR; TCRdb's copy has only in-frame clones and leaves some out. The sample records some 130,000 clones, about 88% being singletons. Sequenced sample: peripheral blood. Receptors originate from a man aged 50-59 years with active COVID-19. Both conserved end residues are part of each CDR3. The D gene is left open where the match is weak. A clone size is listed for some rows: how often the clone was seen (once, few, many), or a class if it is expanded.

J,size,D,V,CDR3,DNA
TRBJ2-1,-,-,TRBV19,CASMLSGGRNEQFF,TGTGCCAGTATGTTAAGCGGTGGCCGAAATGAGCAGTTCTTC
TRBJ1-5,-,-,TRBV6-5,CASASDQPQHF,TGTGCCAGCGCGTCGGATCAGCCCCAGCATTTT
TRBJ2-7,-,-,TRBV7-3,CASSPGHTYEQYF,TGTGCCAGCAGCCCGGGACATACCTACGAGCAGTACTTT
TRBJ2-2,-,TRBD2,TRBV7-9,CASSFGPGLAGGNTGELFF,TGTGCCAGCAGCTTCGGACCGGGACTAGCGGGAGGGAACACCGGGGAGCTGTTTTTT
TRBJ2-2,-,-,TRBV9,CASSRTAAGTGELFF,TGTGCCAGCAGCCGTACCGCCGCGGGCACCGGGGAGCTGTTTTTT
TRBJ2-2,-,TRBD2,TRBV10-1,CASSAFGRGGTGELFF,TGCGCCAGCAGTGCCTTCGGCCGCGGGGGGACCGGGGAGCTGTTTTTT
TRBJ1-5,-,-,TRBV19,CASSIRDTNQPQHF,TGTGCCAGTAGCATCCGGGACACCAATCAGCCCCAGCATTTT
TRBJ2-7,-,-,TRBV6-5,CASNSGSGSSYEQYF,TGTGCCAGCAATTCGGGAAGCGGAAGCTCCTACGAGCAGTACTTC
TRBJ1-3,-,-,TRBV2,CASSPFSGNTIYF,TGTGCCAGCAGTCCCTTCTCTGGAAACACCATATATTTT
TRBJ2-2,-,TRBD2,TRBV2,CASRTSAANTGELFF,TGTGCCAGCAGAACTAGCGCGGCGAACACCGGGGAGCTGTTTTTT
TRBJ2-5,-,TRBD2,TRBV7-2,CASSPRTSGETQYF,TGTGCCAGCAGCCCGCGGACTAGCGGAGAGACCCAGTACTTC
TRBJ2-1,-,-,TRBV5-6,CASSLEPNNEQFF,TGTGCCAGCAGCTTGGAGCCAAACAATGAGCAGTTCTTC
TRBJ2-1,-,TRBD2,TRBV10-2,CASKGVPGLAFNEQFF,TGCGCCAGCAAGGGGGTACCGGGACTAGCGTTCAATGAGCAGTTCTTC
TRBJ2-3,-,TRBD1,TRBV6-6,CASSSGGSTQYF,TGTGCCAGCAGTTCAGGGGGCAGTACGCAGTATTTT
TRBJ2-2,-,TRBD1,TRBV9,CASSIRTGNTGELFF,TGTGCCAGCAGCATTCGGACAGGGAACACCGGGGAGCTGTTTTTT
TRBJ1-4,-,TRBD1,TRBV11-2,CASSLQGAYGKLFF,TGTGCCAGCAGCCTCCAGGGGGCATATGGAAAACTGTTTTTT
TRBJ1-1,-,TRBD1,TRBV7-9,CASSLLSGTGATEAFF,TGTGCCAGCAGCTTATTGTCCGGAACAGGGGCTACTGAAGCTTTCTTT
TRBJ2-1,-,TRBD2,TRBV5-1,CASSSGTSGSFEQFF,TGCGCCAGCAGCTCCGGGACTAGCGGGAGCTTTGAGCAGTTCTTC
TRBJ1-6,-,-,TRBV3-1/TRBV3-2,CASSQGWGGKNSPLHF,TGTGCCAGCAGCCAAGGCTGGGGCGGAAAGAATTCACCCCTCCACTTT
TRBJ2-3,-,TRBD2,TRBV5-1,CASRSSGGTTDTQYF,TGCGCCAGCAGATCCAGCGGGGGGACCACAGATACGCAGTATTTT
TRBJ1-5,-,-,TRBV24-1,CATSDPGHWQPQHF,TGTGCCACCAGTGACCCGGGACACTGGCAGCCCCAGCATTTT
TRBJ2-2,-,TRBD2,TRBV24-1,CATGGLAGTGELFF,TGTGCCACCGGGGGACTAGCGGGGACCGGGGAGCTGTTTTTT
TRBJ2-7,once,-,TRBV9,CASSAGRGSYEQYF,TGTGCCAGCAGCGCCGGACGGGGGAGCTACGAGCAGTACTTC
TRBJ2-3,once,TRBD2,TRBV29-1,CSGLGGGSQDTQYF,TGCAGCGGTCTTGGCGGGGGATCACAAGATACGCAGTATTTT
TRBJ2-7,-,TRBD1,TRBV4-1,CASSYRDRGYEQYF,TGCGCCAGCAGCTACCGGGACAGGGGCTACGAGCAGTACTTC
TRBJ1-3,-,-,TRBV6-6,CASRSGGVGNTIYF,TGTGCCAGCAGGTCCGGGGGGGTCGGAAACACCATATATTTT
TRBJ2-7,-,TRBD2,TRBV7-2,CASSLHAGGPPEQYF,TGTGCCAGCAGCCTCCATGCGGGGGGGCCCCCCGAGCAGTACTTC
TRBJ1-1,-,-,TRBV14,CASSQGGGRATEAFF,TGTGCCAGCAGCCAAGGGGGGGGAAGGGCCACTGAAGCTTTCTTT
TRBJ2-1,-,TRBD2,TRBV7-9,CASRYRAGGPHEQFF,TGTGCCAGCAGATACAGAGCGGGGGGGCCCCATGAGCAGTTCTTC
TRBJ2-5,-,-,TRBV11-2,CASSIALVGLETQYF,TGTGCCAGCAGCATCGCTCTAGTAGGTTTGGAGACCCAGTACTTC
TRBJ2-1,-,TRBD2,TRBV19,CASSIRSGASYNEQFF,TGTGCCAGTAGTATCCGAAGCGGGGCCTCCTACAATGAGCAGTTCTTC
TRBJ2-1,-,TRBD1,TRBV7-9,CASSLGTGGGYNEQFF,TGTGCCAGCAGCTTAGGGACAGGGGGCGGATACAATGAGCAGTTCTTC
TRBJ2-1,-,TRBD2,TRBV11-2,CASSTRGPGLAGGVHEQFF,TGTGCCAGCAGCACCAGGGGTCCGGGACTAGCGGGAGGTGTCCATGAGCAGTTCTTC
TRBJ1-2,-,-,TRBV30,CAWRGTRGYTF,TGTGCCTGGAGAGGGACACGTGGCTACACCTTC
TRBJ2-1,-,TRBD2,TRBV5-4,CASSLGISGDEQFF,TGTGCCAGCAGCTTGGGGATCAGCGGGGATGAGCAGTTCTTC
TRBJ1-5,once,TRBD1,TRBV18,CASSPDRDQPQHF,TGTGCCAGCTCACCCGACAGGGATCAGCCCCAGCATTTT
TRBJ1-5,-,TRBD1,TRBV2,CASSEALRTGGRAQHF,TGTGCCAGCAGTGAAGCCCTCCGTACAGGGGGCCGAGCCCAGCATTTT
TRBJ1-1,-,TRBD1,TRBV19,CASSVRTGISTEAFF,TGTGCCAGTAGTGTAAGGACAGGGATTAGCACTGAAGCTTTCTTT
TRBJ1-6,-,TRBD1,TRBV19,CASSGAGGSFFSPLHF,TGTGCCAGTAGCGGGGCAGGGGGATCGTTTTTTTCACCCCTCCACTTT
TRBJ1-6,-,TRBD1,TRBV5-8,CASSRQGSLYNSPLHF,TGTGCCAGCAGCCGACAGGGCTCGCTCTATAATTCACCCCTCCACTTT
TRBJ2-1,-,TRBD1,TRBV12-5,CASGLYGTGLNEQFF,TGTGCTAGTGGTTTGTACGGGACAGGGTTAAATGAGCAGTTCTTC
TRBJ2-1,-,-,TRBV5-4,CASSQMRTATYNEQFF,TGTGCCAGCAGCCAAATGCGGACAGCAACCTACAATGAGCAGTTCTTC
TRBJ2-2,-,TRBD1,TRBV5-1,CASTRGTGELFF,TGCGCCAGCACCAGGGGGACCGGGGAGCTGTTTTTT
TRBJ1-1,once,-,TRBV9,CASSVGGRAEAFF,TGTGCCAGCAGCGTAGGGGGGCGGGCTGAAGCTTTCTTT
TRBJ1-6,-,-,TRBV7-8,CASSSESRGNSPLHF,TGTGCCAGCAGCTCGGAGAGCAGGGGTAATTCACCCCTCCACTTT
TRBJ2-1,-,TRBD2,TRBV15,CATRGAGAYNEQFF,TGTGCCACCAGAGGGGCGGGGGCCTACAATGAGCAGTTCTTC
TRBJ2-3,-,TRBD1,TRBV5-6,CASSSSLDRGLTDTQYF,TGTGCCAGCAGCTCCTCGTTAGACAGGGGGCTAACAGATACGCAGTATTTT
TRBJ2-3,-,-,TRBV10-3,CAIASEDTQYF,TGTGCCATCGCTAGCGAGGATACGCAGTATTTT
TRBJ1-1,-,-,TRBV5-5,CASSSEEAREAFF,TGTGCCAGCAGCTCCGAGGAGGCCAGAGAAGCTTTCTTT
TRBJ2-2,few,TRBD1,TRBV2,CATPGTETNTGELFF,TGTGCCACACCCGGGACAGAGACGAACACCGGGGAGCTGTTTTTT
TRBJ1-2,-,TRBD1,TRBV5-1,CASSLSGQSYGYTF,TGCGCCAGCAGCTTGTCGGGACAGAGCTATGGCTACACCTTC